This entry concerns a single T cell receptor beta chain. The data were produced by immunoSEQ multiplex PCR, yet TCRdb's version contains in-frame clones alone and is incomplete. The data hold 200,000 to 300,000 clones, with over 80% observed a single time. This CDR3 spans 15 amino acids. The germline V and J ends were trimmed by 1 base and 4 bases, with 10 bases remaining between them. Germline CDR1 LGHDT, CDR2 YNNKEL (reference sequence). These data are taken from a study of blood T cell repertoires in COVID-19. This rearrangement joins TRBV3-1 (or the pseudogene TRBV3-2) to TRBJ1-4; D call uncertain. The clonotype was recovered from a human donor in a cohort sampled during active COVID-19. Source material: peripheral blood. The chain's CDR3 is CASSQVRGVNEKLFF. The CDR3 DNA reads as TGTGCCAGCAGCCAAGTTCGCGGTGTTAATGAAAAACTGTTTTTT.